Each of the 15 T cell receptor beta chains below was sequenced from the same sample in a study of regulatory T cells in long-lasting Graves disease. Time point denoted: newly diagnosed GD, antithyroid drugs for less than 3 months. Making the TCR library involved RNA that had been extracted from PBMCs. Arm-PCR with iRepertoire HTBI primers amplified the CDR3 regions for these TCR beta libraries. TCRdb re-called the multiplex PCR reads with MiXCR, one entry per CDR3 protein. Among 360,000 or so distinct CDR3 sequences, about 11% were seen once, and the ten largest hold around 18%. These same records also appear under a second study, on T cells in Graves' hyperthyroidism and ophthalmopathy.

Sample: peripheral blood mononuclear cells (PBMCs), taken at new diagnosis, from a patient treated with antithyroid drugs. These receptors were obtained from a woman between 18 and 30 years old with Graves disease.

This clonotype was observed many times. This chain links TRBV12-3 or TRBV12-4 with TRBJ1-4, with D perhaps TRBD1 (6 bases). The CDR3 has 15 amino acids. V lost 6 bases and J 8 bases, leaving 19 bases between the germline ends. The CDR3 DNA follows: TGTGCCAGCAGCCCTCCTGGGGGGGCGCGGGAAAAACTGTTTTTT. This sequence encodes CASSPPGGAREKLFF.

This clonotype was seen ten or more times. The rearrangement uses TRBV20-1 and TRBJ1-4; no definite D call. Per germline, CDR1 DFQATT and CDR2 SNEGSKA (reference sequence). The CDR3 is 14 amino acids. The V end was cut by 3 bases, the J end by 8 bases, with 16 bases between. This CDR3 reads CSASMPRLGEKLFF. The CDR3 DNA follows: TGCAGTGCTAGTATGCCGCGGTTGGGGGAAAAACTGTTTTTT.

This clonotype has ten or more counts. The gene calls are TRBV13 and TRBJ2-1; the match to TRBD2 covers 10 bases. Germline values: CDR1 PRHDT, CDR2 FYEKMQ (reference sequence). The V segment lost 11 bases and the J segment 2 bases; nucleotides outside the gene matches: 12. This CDR3 comprises 16 residues. In DNA form, the CDR3 reads TGTGCCTCCTCCCCTCCGGGACTAGCGACCTACAATGAGCAGTTCTTC. Its protein product is CASSPPGLATYNEQFF.

This clonotype was seen repeatedly, ten times or more. The V and J genes are TRBV6-1 and TRBJ1-3, with TRBD1 as a possible D gene (6 bases). V dropped 5 bases and J dropped 4 bases, with 24 bases sitting between them. The germline V gene encodes CDR1 MNHNS and CDR2 SASEGT. The CDR3 is 18 amino acids. CDR3 loop: CASSLDLPKGVFGNTIYF. The CDR3 bases are TGTGCCAGCAGTCTCGACCTCCCAAAGGGGGTTTTCGGAAACACCATATATTTT.

This clonotype has ten or more counts. CDR3 sequence (DNA): TGTGCCAGCAGCTCAGGGGACACCTCCTCCTACGAGCAGTACTTC. Translating gives CASSSGDTSSYEQYF. The chain joins TRBV7-9 to TRBJ2-7, with a weak D call TRBD1 (6 bases). Trimming removed 4 bases at V and 0 bases at J, with 13 bases between. This CDR3 has 15 residues. Germline CDR1 SEHNR, CDR2 FQNEAQ (reference sequence).

This clonotype was observed many times. The chain carries TRBV28 and TRBJ1-5; TRBD1 matches at 9 bases. This CDR3 is built from 15 residues. J lost 4 bases, V lost 6 bases, and 7 bases had no gene match. CDR1 and CDR2 (germline): MDHEN, SYDVKM. CDR3 DNA: TGTGCCAGCAGAGAACAGGGGGCGCGGAATCAGCCCCAGCATTTT. Encoded protein: CASREQGARNQPQHF.

This clonotype was counted at least ten times. The chain links TRBV7-3 to TRBJ2-3, with D uncertain. Germline CDR1 and CDR2: SGHTA and FQGTGA. The V end lost 5 bases, the J end lost 6 bases, and 15 bases lay between the germline ends. The CDR3 consists of 14 residues. DNA for the CDR3: TGTGCCAGCAGCCCCCCGGGCCGGCCGGATACGCAGTATTTT. Its protein is CASSPPGRPDTQYF.

This clonotype has only a few counts. The chain links TRBV6-1 to TRBJ2-1, with a weak D call TRBD2 (6 bases). V was shortened by 6 bases and J by 8 bases, with 14 bases between the two germline ends. This CDR3 is 13 amino acids long. Germline assignment: CDR1 MNHNS and CDR2 SASEGT. CDR3 DNA sequence: TGTGCCAGCAGCCGCGGGACCTGGGATGAGCAGTTCTTC. Its translation is CASSRGTWDEQFF.

This clonotype was counted only a few times. The chain links TRBV18 to TRBJ2-3; 10 nucleotides line up with TRBD2. Germline V lookup: CDR1 KGHSH, CDR2 LQKENI. Trimming cost V 1 base and J 2 bases; bases outside gene matches: 6. There are 17 residues in the CDR3. In DNA, the CDR3 is TGTGCCAGCTCACCACTCATACTAGCGGGAATCACAGATACGCAGTATTTT. Translated: CASSPLILAGITDTQYF.

Many counts were recorded for this clonotype. This chain connects TRBV5-1 to TRBJ2-1; TRBD1 matches 11 bases. This CDR3 has 16 residues. Germline CDR1 and CDR2: SGHRS and YFSETQ. Trimming cost V 3 bases and J 15 bases; bases outside gene matches: 17. CDR3 protein: CASSSDHRGTGGVRFF. The CDR3 DNA is TGCGCCAGCAGCTCGGACCACCGTGGGACAGGGGGAGTCCGGTTCTTC.

This clonotype was counted many times. V usage is TRBV18 and J usage is TRBJ2-7; 8 positions agree with TRBD1. CDR3 size: 14 residues. CDR1 is KGHSH and CDR2 is LQKENI in the germline V gene. Losses at the gene ends were 3 bases for V and 7 bases for J; bases not matched to a gene: 8. CDR3 residues: CASSPQDRAGEQYF. As DNA, the CDR3 is TGTGCCAGCTCACCCCAGGACAGGGCGGGGGAGCAGTACTTC.

This clonotype was picked up many times. V usage is TRBV5-6 and J usage is TRBJ2-1, with no clear D. V lost 1 base to trimming and J lost 14 bases, with 19 bases between them. This CDR3 is built from 14 residues. Germline CDR1 reads SGHDT; CDR2 reads YYEEEE. CDR3 in amino acids: CASSLRVPSDGKFF. For the CDR3, the DNA is TGTGCCAGCAGCTTGAGGGTTCCCTCCGACGGAAAGTTCTTC.

This clonotype came up many times. The rearrangement joins TRBV7-8 to TRBJ2-3, with 7 bases that match TRBD2. J gave up 8 bases and V 5 bases, and 10 bases lay outside the gene matches. Germline assignment: CDR1 SGHVS and CDR2 FQNEAQ. This CDR3 region has 14 residues. CDR3: CASSPGLDGSTQYF. CDR3 nucleotides: TGTGCCAGCAGCCCTGGACTAGACGGGTCTACGCAGTATTTT.

In its sample, this clonotype was seen many times. The V call is TRBV13, the J call TRBJ2-5, with 7 bases aligning to TRBD2. CDR3 length: 12 residues. V lost 5 bases to trimming and J lost 6 bases; unmatched junction nucleotides: 3. CDR1 and CDR2 from the germline V gene are PRHDT and FYEKMQ (reference sequence). CDR3 sequence reads: CASSGGVKTQYF. The CDR3 DNA reads TGTGCCAGCAGCGGGGGGGTGAAGACCCAGTACTTC.

This clonotype turned up a few times. Since no conserved phenylalanine or tryptophan closes the CDR3, a read error is the likely cause. The DNA for the CDR3 is TGTGCCAGCAGCTTAGTCCTGGGACCAAACAATGAGCAGTTCCTC. This gives the protein CASSLVLGPNNEQFL. V is TRBV7-9 and J is TRBJ2-1; perhaps D is TRBD1 or TRBD2 (5 bases each). The V gene's germline CDR1 is SEHNR and CDR2 FQNEAQ (reference sequence). Trimming shortened V by 1 base and J by 5 bases, and 12 bases separated the two germline ends. This CDR3 has 15 amino acids.